This is a list of T cell receptor beta chains from one sample in a study of shared clonotypes between healthy human individuals. The assay was immunoSEQ multiplex PCR, and TCRdb's table has in-frame clones only and misses some. The sample carries millions of clones, 80% to 95% recorded once. Sample: naive CD4+ T cells from PBMCs. Receptors originate from a man aged 18 to 29 in good health. Some clones in this sample may be carry-over from other donors' samples. Both conserved end residues are part of each CDR3. Fields, in order: D gene, V gene, clone size, J gene, CDR3 DNA, CDR3 protein. The D gene is left open where the match is weak. Size tells how often a clone was seen (once, few, many) or the class of an expanded clone, and some rows leave it out.

D gene: .; V gene: TRBV30; clone size: .; J gene: TRBJ2-4; CDR3 DNA: TGTGCCTGGAGTAAAAAGGTTCAGTACTTC; CDR3 protein: CAWSKKVQYF
D gene: TRBD2; V gene: TRBV28; clone size: .; J gene: TRBJ2-2; CDR3 DNA: TGTGCCAGCAGCTTAGCGGGAATGACCGGGGAGCTGTTTTTT; CDR3 protein: CASSLAGMTGELFF
D gene: .; V gene: TRBV5-1; clone size: .; J gene: TRBJ1-2; CDR3 DNA: TGCGCCAGCAGCCCTCAAGGGGACTATGGCTACACCTTC; CDR3 protein: CASSPQGDYGYTF
D gene: .; V gene: TRBV19; clone size: .; J gene: TRBJ2-4; CDR3 DNA: TGTGCCAGTAGTATAGTCGGAGGGGGCGCCAAAAACATTCAGTACTTC; CDR3 protein: CASSIVGGGAKNIQYF
D gene: TRBD1; V gene: TRBV19; clone size: .; J gene: TRBJ1-2; CDR3 DNA: TGTGCCAGTAGTGTCTTTGCAGGGGGCCTCTATGGCTACACCTTC; CDR3 protein: CASSVFAGGLYGYTF
D gene: .; V gene: TRBV4-1; clone size: .; J gene: TRBJ1-5; CDR3 DNA: TGCGCCAGCAGCCAAGGGGGGGGCAGGGAGCCCCAGCATTTT; CDR3 protein: CASSQGGGREPQHF
D gene: .; V gene: TRBV4-1; clone size: .; J gene: TRBJ2-2; CDR3 DNA: TGCGCCAGCAGCCGAGGTTTTGCGAACACCGGGGAGCTGTTTTTT; CDR3 protein: CASSRGFANTGELFF
D gene: .; V gene: TRBV18; clone size: few; J gene: TRBJ1-1; CDR3 DNA: TGTGCCAGCTCACCGACAGGTATGAACACTGAAGCTTTCTTT; CDR3 protein: CASSPTGMNTEAFF
D gene: TRBD2; V gene: TRBV27; clone size: .; J gene: TRBJ2-1; CDR3 DNA: TGTGCCAGCAGTTTCGCGGGAGCCCCATACAATGAGCAGTTCTTC; CDR3 protein: CASSFAGAPYNEQFF
D gene: .; V gene: TRBV19; clone size: .; J gene: TRBJ2-3; CDR3 DNA: TGTGCCAGTAGTAGCAGGGGCACAGATACGCAGTATTTT; CDR3 protein: CASSSRGTDTQYF
D gene: .; V gene: TRBV29-1; clone size: .; J gene: TRBJ1-4; CDR3 DNA: TGCAGCGTTGCGGTAGGAGCGGGAGATGAAAAACTGTTTTTT; CDR3 protein: CSVAVGAGDEKLFF
D gene: .; V gene: TRBV2; clone size: .; J gene: TRBJ1-5; CDR3 DNA: TGTGCCAGCAGTGATGGGCAGCTTAATCAGCCCCAGCATTTT; CDR3 protein: CASSDGQLNQPQHF
D gene: TRBD1; V gene: TRBV6-6; clone size: .; J gene: TRBJ1-1; CDR3 DNA: TGTGCCAGCATCCCCGGGACAGGTATTTCTGAAGCTTTCTTT; CDR3 protein: CASIPGTGISEAFF
D gene: .; V gene: TRBV30; clone size: .; J gene: TRBJ1-1; CDR3 DNA: TGTGCCCGGAGTGGGGGGACGAACACTGAAGCTTTCTTT; CDR3 protein: CARSGGTNTEAFF
D gene: .; V gene: TRBV19; clone size: .; J gene: TRBJ2-1; CDR3 DNA: TGTGCCAGTAGTATAGCAGCTACCGTCTACTACAATGAGCAGTTCTTC; CDR3 protein: CASSIAATVYYNEQFF
D gene: .; V gene: TRBV19; clone size: once; J gene: TRBJ2-4; CDR3 DNA: TGTGCCAGTAGTATAGATGGAAGTTTAGCCAAAAACATTCAGTACTTC; CDR3 protein: CASSIDGSLAKNIQYF
D gene: TRBD2; V gene: TRBV9; clone size: .; J gene: TRBJ2-1; CDR3 DNA: TGTGCCAGCAGCGATAGCGGGTCCTCCTACAATGAGCAGTTCTTC; CDR3 protein: CASSDSGSSYNEQFF
D gene: TRBD1; V gene: TRBV2; clone size: .; J gene: TRBJ1-3; CDR3 DNA: TGTGCCACAAAGTCGACAGGGCTTGGAAACACCATATATTTT; CDR3 protein: CATKSTGLGNTIYF
D gene: .; V gene: TRBV5-1; clone size: .; J gene: TRBJ2-1; CDR3 DNA: TGCGCCAGCAAGCCGGCCGGGAACTCCTACAATGAGCAGTTCTTC; CDR3 protein: CASKPAGNSYNEQFF
D gene: TRBD2; V gene: TRBV7-2; clone size: .; J gene: TRBJ2-7; CDR3 DNA: TGTGCCAGCAGCCTACGGACTAGCGGGGGCCACGAGCAGTACTTC; CDR3 protein: CASSLRTSGGHEQYF
D gene: .; V gene: TRBV9; clone size: .; J gene: TRBJ1-3; CDR3 DNA: TGTGCCAGCAAGTCAACGAACGGAAACACCATATATTTT; CDR3 protein: CASKSTNGNTIYF
D gene: .; V gene: TRBV9; clone size: .; J gene: TRBJ2-3; CDR3 DNA: TGTGCCAGCAGCGCCCGGGATTCCTTAACGCAGTATTTT; CDR3 protein: CASSARDSLTQYF